The next 14 T cell receptor beta chains were all read from a single sample in a study of CD8 T cells in ankylosing spondylitis. Findings and caveats of the study: A motif of fewer than ten highly homologous TCR beta variants was seen as apparently characteristic of ankylosing spondylitis blood.

TCRdb re-called the 5' RACE reads through MiXCR, storing one row per CDR3 protein. The sample has roughly 700,000 distinct CDR3 sequences, roughly 19% seen once. No cognate antigen is known for these TCRs. The source material was blood, either unsorted or a sorted T cell fraction (not recorded which). Every receptor here comes from a male donor with ankylosing spondylitis.

This clonotype was observed a few times. The chain is built from TRBV11-2 and TRBJ2-1, with 8 bases aligning to TRBD2. The CDR3 extends over 14 amino acids. Germline loops: CDR1 SGHAT, CDR2 FQNNGV. The V gene end was trimmed by 0 bases and the J gene end by 10 bases; junction bases not matched to a gene: 5. CDR3 nucleotides: TGTGCCAGCAGCTTAGATCCGGCTAGCGGGGAGCAGTTCTTC. Its translation is CASSLDPASGEQFF.

A remark on this clonotype: One end of the junction does not line up with germline, which may come from a read error. V and J are TRBV12-3 or TRBV12-4 and TRBJ2-5; D perhaps matches TRBD2 (5 bases). The CDR3 covers 16 residues. The CDR3, as DNA: TGTGCCAGCAGCCTAATAATGGGCGGGCCTCAAGAGTCCCAGTACTTC. Its protein is CASSLIMGGPQESQYF.

The chain combines TRBV20-1 with TRBJ2-7; 8 bases align to TRBD2. Per germline, CDR1 DFQATT and CDR2 SNEGSKA (reference sequence). J gave up 7 bases and V 6 bases, and 20 bases lay outside the gene matches. This CDR3 has 16 residues. The chain's CDR3 is CSASGGESTLLGEQYF. CDR3 DNA: TGCAGTGCCTCCGGGGGGGAGTCCACTCTGCTGGGTGAGCAGTACTTC.

The chain links TRBV19 to TRBJ2-1, with 7 bases that match TRBD2. The CDR3 has 15 amino acids. V was pared by 2 bases and J by 4 bases, with 5 bases of the junction left unmatched. CDR1 is LNHDA and CDR2 is SQIVND in the germline V gene (reference sequence). CDR3 amino acids: CASSISGIPYNEQFF. Written as DNA, the CDR3 is TGTGCCAGTAGTATAAGCGGGATACCTTACAATGAGCAGTTCTTC.

This sequence joins TRBV10-3 and TRBJ2-3; unclear D gene. The CDR3 has 14 residues. Germline CDR1 is ENHRY and CDR2 is SYGVKD. The V end lost 10 bases, the J end lost 2 bases, and 16 bases lay between the germline ends. The CDR3 reads CATHKDLFTDTQYF. CDR3 DNA sequence: TGTGCCACACATAAGGACCTTTTCACAGATACGCAGTATTTT.

This clonotype appeared a few times. This chain connects TRBV19 to TRBJ2-7; D might be TRBD1 or TRBD2, each matching 5 bases. Germline values: CDR1 LNHDA, CDR2 SQIVND (reference sequence). This CDR3 is 15 amino acids long. Trimming stripped 3 bases from V and 5 bases from J, with 17 bases between. CDR3 amino acids: CASSIGGQADNEQYF. CDR3 nucleotides: TGTGCCAGTAGTATCGGTGGACAAGCGGACAACGAGCAGTACTTC.

This clonotype was seen a few times. CDR3 nucleotide sequence: TGTGCCAGCAGTGAAGCCCGAGGTACCACTAATGAAAAACTGTTTTTT. This sequence encodes CASSEARGTTNEKLFF. This rearrangement joins TRBV25-1 to TRBJ1-4; D unclear. CDR3 length: 16 amino acids. V was trimmed by 2 bases and J by 2 bases, leaving 12 bases between them. Germline V CDR1 and CDR2: MGHDK, SYGVNS.

This clonotype showed up just a few times. The CDR3 here is CASSLGGQPEKLFF. The CDR3 coding sequence is TGTGCCAGCAGTTTGGGGGGACAGCCTGAAAAACTGTTTTTT. The V and J genes are TRBV6-5 and TRBJ1-4, with 7 bases lining up with TRBD1. CDR1 is MNHEY, CDR2 SVGAGI, per germline. The CDR3 runs to 14 residues. After removal of 4 bases from V and 7 bases from J, the junction contained 6 bases not matched to a gene.

The rearrangement joins TRBV2 to TRBJ2-1; tentative D call: TRBD1 (6 bases). The CDR3 is 13 residues long. Germline-derived CDR1 and CDR2 are SNHLY and FYNNEI. The ends were cut back, 4 bases at V and 7 bases at J, with 11 bases in the middle. The CDR3 DNA reads TGTGCCAGCAGTGGGTACAGGGAAAATGAGCAGTTCTTC. It specifies CASSGYRENEQFF.

This chain uses TRBV6-2 or TRBV6-3 with TRBJ1-1; D is uncertain. CDR1 and CDR2 from the germline V gene are MNHEY and SVGEGT. Trimming left V 6 bases short and J 3 bases short, with 11 bases between. The CDR3 spans 13 residues. The CDR3 region has the DNA TGTGCCAGCAGGCCCGCGGTAGACACTGAAGCTTTCTTT. This codes for CASRPAVDTEAFF.

The chain employs TRBV12-3 or TRBV12-4 and TRBJ1-5; TRBD1 agrees at 7 bases. J lost 4 bases, V lost 6 bases, and 3 bases had no gene match. CDR3 size: 13 residues. The CDR3 region is CASRDRLNQPQHF. The DNA for the CDR3 is TGTGCCAGCAGGGACAGGTTGAATCAGCCCCAGCATTTT.

This clonotype was picked up a small number of times. This chain joins TRBV5-1 and TRBJ2-1, with 8 bases matching TRBD1. V shed 4 bases, J shed 2 bases, and the junction held 11 bases outside the gene matches. From germline, CDR1 is SGHRS and CDR2 YFSETQ. This CDR3 is built from 17 residues. The CDR3 DNA reads as TGCGCCAGCAGCCCCTTGGAGACAGGGGCAACCTACAATGAGCAGTTCTTC. Protein sequence: CASSPLETGATYNEQFF. The variable domain in full, completed from reference TRBV5-1 and TRBJ2-1, reads KAGVTQTPRYLIKTRGQQVTLSCSPISGHRSVSWYQQTPGQGLQFLFEYFSETQRNKGNFPGRFSGRQFSNSRSEMNVSTLELGDSALYLCASSPLETGATYNEQFFGPGTRLTVL.

V and J are TRBV29-1 and TRBJ2-5; D is undetermined. The CDR3 extends over 12 amino acids. Trimming pared 0 bases from V and 5 bases from J, leaving 7 bases between. Per the germline V gene, CDR1 is SQVTM and CDR2 is ANQGSEA. The CDR3 coding sequence is TGCAGCGTTGAAGACCTCTGGGAGACCCAGTACTTC. Translating gives CSVEDLWETQYF.

The chain employs TRBV2 and TRBJ1-5; 8 bases align to TRBD1. Germline CDR1 SNHLY, CDR2 FYNNEI. The CDR3 covers 14 residues. Trimming cost V 6 bases and J 2 bases; bases outside gene matches: 3. The CDR3, as DNA: TGTGCCAGCAGGGACAGGGTCGGCAATCAGCCCCAGCATTTT. This encodes CASRDRVGNQPQHF. Drawing the rest from reference TRBV2 and TRBJ1-5, the complete variable domain is EPEVTQTPSHQVTQMGQEVILRCVPISNHLYFYWYRQILGQKVEFLVSFYNNEISEKSEIFDDQFSVERPDGSNFTLKIRSTKLEDSAMYFCASRDRVGNQPQHFGDGTRLSIL.